A selection of T cell receptor beta chains follows, all from one sample in a study of T-cell reconstitution after alpha-beta-depleted transplantation in children. One entry per CDR3 protein results from TCRdb running MiXCR on the PCR reads. The repertoire consists of 300,000 to 400,000 distinct CDR3 sequences, with about a sixth occurring once and the leading ten covering about 41%. The sequencing here drew on PBMCs, mostly from graft donor cells, taken 360 days after TCRalphabeta/CD19-depleted stem cell transplant. Receptors originate from a male patient aged 2-9 years who had a stem cell transplant for acute lymphoblastic leukemia, so the T cells may come from the graft donor. The CDR3 runs from the conserved cysteine through the conserved F or W. D genes are given only for firm matches. Size tells how often a clone was seen (once, few, many) or the class of an expanded clone, and some rows leave it out.

d_call j_call v_call cdr3_length clone_size cdr3_aa cdr3_nt
TRBD1 TRBJ2-3 TRBV5-1 15 many CASSSRQGRTDTQYF TGCGCCAGCAGCTCGAGACAGGGGAGGACAGATACGCAGTATTTT
TRBD1 TRBJ2-7 TRBV7-8 15 - CASSFPRDRSHEQYF TGTGCCAGCAGCTTTCCCCGGGACAGATCGCACGAGCAGTACTTC
- TRBJ2-2 TRBV11-2 15 - CASSTTGSNTGELFF TGTGCCAGCAGCACCACAGGGAGCAACACCGGGGAGCTGTTTTTT
TRBD2 TRBJ2-3 TRBV7-9 14 many CASSLSGSSDTQYF TGTGCCAGCAGCCTTAGCGGGAGCAGCGATACGCAGTATTTT
- TRBJ2-1 TRBV28 13 many CASTYPQGNEQFF TGTGCCAGCACCTACCCACAGGGAAATGAGCAGTTCTTC
- TRBJ2-7 TRBV7-9 13 few CASSRGDGLQEYF TGTGCCAGCAGCCGGGGAGATGGACTACAGGAGTACTTC
- TRBJ2-1 TRBV12-3/TRBV12-4 14 few CASWATSSYNEQFF TGTGCCAGCTGGGCTACTAGCTCCTACAATGAGCAGTTCTTC
- TRBJ2-1 TRBV20-1 14 many CSARTANTYNEQFF TGCAGTGCTAGGACAGCTAACACCTACAATGAGCAGTTCTTC
TRBD2 TRBJ2-3 TRBV5-6 12 few CASGLAGGTQYF TGTGCCAGTGGACTAGCGGGAGGTACGCAGTATTTT
- TRBJ2-1 TRBV4-3 18 few CASSQGAGGGGTYNEQFF TGCGCCAGCAGCCAAGGGGCCGGAGGTGGGGGGACTTACAATGAGCAGTTCTTC
- TRBJ2-7 TRBV21-1 16 - CASSKVRSGTHYEQYF TGTGCCAGCAGCAAAGTTCGAAGCGGGACCCACTACGAGCAGTACTTC
TRBD1 TRBJ2-1 TRBV20-1 16 - CSARGGTALGIGRQFF TGCAGTGCTAGAGGAGGGACAGCACTAGGGATAGGGAGGCAGTTCTTC
- TRBJ2-1 TRBV20-1 13 - CSALGGPYNEQFF TGCAGTGCCTTGGGGGGGCCCTACAATGAGCAGTTCTTC
- TRBJ2-3 TRBV28 15 many CASTPDREGTDTQYF TGTGCCAGCACCCCCGACAGGGAGGGCACAGATACGCAGTATTTT
- TRBJ1-4 TRBV6-5 14 - CGSSYVQLNEKLFF TGTGGCAGCAGTTACGTACAGCTTAATGAAAAACTGTTTTTT
- TRBJ2-1 TRBV25-1 16 - CASSDYPRAAHNEQFF TGTGCCAGCAGTGATTATCCGAGGGCAGCCCACAATGAGCAGTTCTTC
- TRBJ1-1 TRBV3-1 20 many CASSHRQSPIVTTMNTEAFF TGTGCCAGCAGCCATCGACAGTCACCAATAGTCACAACTATGAACACTGAAGCTTTCTTT
TRBD1 TRBJ1-5 TRBV5-1 17 - CASSPGQGGFGNQPQHF TGCGCCAGCAGCCCTGGACAGGGAGGCTTCGGGAATCAGCCCCAGCATTTT
TRBD1 TRBJ1-4 TRBV7-2 12 few CASSLRDRRLFF TGTGCCAGCAGCCTCCGGGACAGACGGTTGTTTTTT
TRBD2 TRBJ2-1 TRBV20-1 14 - CSATRAGFYNEQFF TGCAGTGCCACCAGAGCGGGGTTTTACAATGAGCAATTCTTC
- TRBJ1-1 TRBV19 14 - CASSISQGNTEAFF TGTGCCAGTAGTATATCCCAGGGTAACACTGAAGCTTTCTTT
TRBD1 TRBJ1-1 TRBV7-9 14 few CASRTEQGLTEAFF TGTGCCAGCAGAACCGAACAGGGGCTCACTGAAGCTTTCTTT
- TRBJ1-2 TRBV20-1 16 - CSARDPTGAGGDGYTF TGCAGTGCTAGAGATCCCACGGGGGCGGGGGGCGATGGCTACACCTTC
- TRBJ2-3 TRBV29-1 12 - CSVQGGTDTQYF TGCAGCGTCCAGGGTGGTACAGATACGCAGTATTTT
- TRBJ2-7 TRBV6-2/TRBV6-3 14 - CASSYFKRTDEQYF TGTGCCAGCAGTTACTTCAAAAGAACCGACGAGCAGTACTTC
TRBD1 TRBJ2-5 TRBV5-1 15 many CASSELTGGQETQYF TGCGCCAGCAGCGAATTGACAGGGGGACAAGAGACCCAGTACTTC
- TRBJ1-5 TRBV5-8 16 - CASSLASGRRNQPQHF TGTGCCAGCAGCTTGGCTTCGGGAAGAAGAAATCAGCCCCAGCATTTT
TRBD2 TRBJ2-7 TRBV6-5 14 few CASSYSGGNYEQYF TGTGCCAGCAGTTACTCGGGGGGGAACTACGAGCAGTACTTC
TRBD2 TRBJ2-1 TRBV20-1 15 - CSARRREGAYNEQFF TGCAGTGCTAGAAGGCGGGAGGGGGCCTACAATGAGCAGTTCTTC
- TRBJ1-1 TRBV28 14 - CASSFRWGTAEAFF TGTGCCAGCAGTTTTAGGTGGGGTACGGCTGAAGCTTTCTTT